Below are 4 T cell receptor beta chains sequenced from a single sample in a study of tissue T cells after allogeneic stem cell transplantation. Profiling relied on immunoSEQ multiplex PCR, and the TCRdb table lists in-frame clones only, not all of them. The sample lists some 22,000 clones, 72% occurring once. What was sequenced was spleen. Every receptor here comes from a female BALB/c mouse in good health. Strain haplotype at MHC: H2-d.

On this clone itself: The gene names here belong to mouse. Sequencing ends 1 residue short of the CDR3 end; the germline J gene provides the rest. The V call is TRBV14, the J call TRBJ2-1, with 7 bases matching TRBD1. Germline V CDR1 and CDR2: SGHDT, FRDEAV. The ends lost 5 bases at V and 3 bases at J; junction bases unmatched: 5. The CDR3 length is 14 residues. This chain's CDR3 is CASRTTGRYAEQFF. The sequenced CDR3 bases are TGTGCCAGCAGAACGACAGGGCGCTATGCTGAGCAGTTC.

As regards this clone: Gene and germline names: mouse. The sequenced CDR3 bases are TGTGCCAGCAGCCAAGGGACAGGGGTCAACCAGGCTCCGCTT. It codes for CASSQGTGVNQAPL. The full CDR3 reads CASSQGTGVNQAPLF. This chain joins TRBV2 and TRBJ1-5, with 9 bases aligning to TRBD1. The CDR3 end falls 1 residue outside the read, so it is completed with the germline J gene. This CDR3 has 15 amino acids. V lost 1 base to trimming and J lost 3 bases; unmatched junction nucleotides: 1. Germline lookup yields CDR1 LGHNA and CDR2 YSYQKL.

In regard to this clone: Mouse gene names apply. The read terminates 1 residue before the CDR3 end, so the remaining end is supplied by the germline J gene. The chain joins TRBV4 to TRBJ1-2, with D tentatively TRBD1 (6 bases). The germline V gene has CDR1 LGHDT and CDR2 YNNKQL (reference sequence). The CDR3 contains 12 residues. The ends were cut back, 6 bases at V and 4 bases at J, with 9 bases in the middle. The CDR3 here is CASSHRASDYTF. CDR3 DNA, as far as it was read: TGTGCCAGCAGTCACAGGGCCTCCGACTACACC.

This clone has a handful of counts. Each gene name is a mouse one. This CDR3 is CTCSADLGGRGEQYF. The CDR3 DNA, read in part, is TGCACCTGCAGTGCAGATTTGGGGGGGCGCGGTGAACAGTAC. The V gene is TRBV1, the J gene TRBJ2-7; 9 bases map to TRBD2. The CDR3 end falls 1 residue outside the read, so it is completed with the germline J gene. Trimming at V came to 0 bases and at J to 6 bases, leaving 6 bases not matched to a gene. Looked up from germline, CDR1 is NSQYPW and CDR2 is LRSPGD (reference sequence). There are 15 residues in the CDR3.